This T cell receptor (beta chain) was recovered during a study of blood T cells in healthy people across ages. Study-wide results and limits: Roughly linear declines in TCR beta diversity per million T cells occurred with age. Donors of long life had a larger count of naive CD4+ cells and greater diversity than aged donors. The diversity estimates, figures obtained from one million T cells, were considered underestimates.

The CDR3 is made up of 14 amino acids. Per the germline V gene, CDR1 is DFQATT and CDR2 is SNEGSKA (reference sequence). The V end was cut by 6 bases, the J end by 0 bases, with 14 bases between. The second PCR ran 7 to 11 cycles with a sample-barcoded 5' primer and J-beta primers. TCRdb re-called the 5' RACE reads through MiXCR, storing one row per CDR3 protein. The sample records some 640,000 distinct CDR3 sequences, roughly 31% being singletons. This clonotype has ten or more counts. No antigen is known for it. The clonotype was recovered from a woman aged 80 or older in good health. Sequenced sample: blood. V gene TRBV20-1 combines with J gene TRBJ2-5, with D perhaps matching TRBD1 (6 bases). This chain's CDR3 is CSASKQGNQETQYF. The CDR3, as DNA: TGCAGTGCATCAAAACAGGGCAACCAAGAGACCCAGTACTTC.